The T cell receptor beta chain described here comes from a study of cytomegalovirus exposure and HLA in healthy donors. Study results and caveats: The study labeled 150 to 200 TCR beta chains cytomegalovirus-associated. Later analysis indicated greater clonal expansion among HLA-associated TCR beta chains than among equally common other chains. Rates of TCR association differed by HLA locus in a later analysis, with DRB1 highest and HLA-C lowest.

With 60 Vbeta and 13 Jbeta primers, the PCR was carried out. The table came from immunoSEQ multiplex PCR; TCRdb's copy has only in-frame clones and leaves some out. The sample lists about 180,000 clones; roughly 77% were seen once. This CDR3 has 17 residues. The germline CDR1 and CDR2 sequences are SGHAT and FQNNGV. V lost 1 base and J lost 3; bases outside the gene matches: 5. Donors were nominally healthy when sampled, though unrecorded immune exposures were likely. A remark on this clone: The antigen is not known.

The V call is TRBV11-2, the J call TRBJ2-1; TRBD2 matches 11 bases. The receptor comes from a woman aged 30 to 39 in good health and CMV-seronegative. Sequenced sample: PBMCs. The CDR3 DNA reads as TGTGCCAGCAGCTTAGGGGGACTAGCGGTTAACTACAATGAGCAGTTCTTC. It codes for CASSLGGLAVNYNEQFF.